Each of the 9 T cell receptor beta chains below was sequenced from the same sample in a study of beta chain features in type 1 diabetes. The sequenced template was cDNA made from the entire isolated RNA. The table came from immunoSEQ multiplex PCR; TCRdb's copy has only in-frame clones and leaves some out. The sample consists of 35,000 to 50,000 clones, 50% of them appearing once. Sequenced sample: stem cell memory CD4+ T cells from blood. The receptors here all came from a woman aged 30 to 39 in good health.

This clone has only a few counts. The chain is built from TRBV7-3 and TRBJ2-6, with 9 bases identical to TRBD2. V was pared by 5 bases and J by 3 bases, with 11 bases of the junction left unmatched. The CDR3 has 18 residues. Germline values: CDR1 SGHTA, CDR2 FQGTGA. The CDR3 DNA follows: TGTGCCAGCAGCCGCGCGGCGGGGGGGGGCTTTGGGGCCAACGTCCTGACTTTC. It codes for CASSRAAGGGFGANVLTF. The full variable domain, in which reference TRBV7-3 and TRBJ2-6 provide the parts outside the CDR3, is GAGVSQTPSNKVTEKGKYVELRCDPISGHTALYWYRQSLGQGPEFLIYFQGTGAADDSGLPNDRFFAVRPEGSVSTLKIQRTERGDSAVYLCASSRAAGGGFGANVLTFGAGSRLTVL.

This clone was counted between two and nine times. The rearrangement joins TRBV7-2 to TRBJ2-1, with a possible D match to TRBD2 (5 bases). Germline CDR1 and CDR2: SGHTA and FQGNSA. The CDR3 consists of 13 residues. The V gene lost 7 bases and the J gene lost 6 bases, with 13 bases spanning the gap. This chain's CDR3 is CASTSPGSNEQFF. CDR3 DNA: TGTGCCAGCACCTCCCCGGGGAGCAATGAGCAGTTCTTC.

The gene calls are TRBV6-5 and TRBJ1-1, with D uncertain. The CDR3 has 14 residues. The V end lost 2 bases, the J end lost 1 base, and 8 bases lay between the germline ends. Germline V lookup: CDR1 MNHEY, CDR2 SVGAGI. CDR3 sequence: CASSYVSGNTEAFF. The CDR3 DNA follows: TGTGCCAGCAGTTACGTCTCAGGGAACACTGAAGCTTTCTTT.

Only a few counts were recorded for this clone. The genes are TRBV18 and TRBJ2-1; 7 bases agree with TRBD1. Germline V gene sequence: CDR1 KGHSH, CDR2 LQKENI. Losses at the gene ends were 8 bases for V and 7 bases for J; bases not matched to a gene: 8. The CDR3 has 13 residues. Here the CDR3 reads CASAPTGMNEQFF. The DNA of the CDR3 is TGTGCCAGCGCCCCGACAGGGATGAATGAGCAGTTCTTC.

In DNA form, the CDR3 reads TGTGCCAGCAGCTTCGGCGCGGGCTACGAGCAGTACTTC. It translates to CASSFGAGYEQYF. The V gene is TRBV7-6, the J gene TRBJ2-7; tentative D call: TRBD2 (5 bases). Trimming pared 3 bases from V and 3 bases from J, leaving 9 bases between. Germline CDR1 reads SGHVS; CDR2 reads FNYEAQ. This CDR3 region has 13 residues.

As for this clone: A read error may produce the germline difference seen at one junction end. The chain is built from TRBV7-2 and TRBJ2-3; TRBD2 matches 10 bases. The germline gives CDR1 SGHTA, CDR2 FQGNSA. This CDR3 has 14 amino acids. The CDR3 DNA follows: TGTGCCAGCAGCCTAGCGGGAGCTACAGATACGCAGTATTTT. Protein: CASSLAGATDTQYF.

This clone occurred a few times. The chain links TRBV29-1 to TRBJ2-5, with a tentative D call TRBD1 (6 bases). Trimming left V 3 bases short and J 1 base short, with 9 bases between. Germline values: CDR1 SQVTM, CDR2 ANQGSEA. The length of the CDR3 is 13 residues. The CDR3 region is CSVDPRGQETQYF. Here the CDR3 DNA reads TGCAGCGTTGACCCCAGGGGCCAAGAGACCCAGTACTTC. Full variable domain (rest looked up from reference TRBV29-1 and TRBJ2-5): SAVISQKPSRDICQRGTSLTIQCQVDSQVTMMFWYRQQPGQSLTLIATANQGSEATYESGFVIDKFPISRPNLTFSTLTVSNMSPEDSSIYLCSVDPRGQETQYFGPGTRLLVL.

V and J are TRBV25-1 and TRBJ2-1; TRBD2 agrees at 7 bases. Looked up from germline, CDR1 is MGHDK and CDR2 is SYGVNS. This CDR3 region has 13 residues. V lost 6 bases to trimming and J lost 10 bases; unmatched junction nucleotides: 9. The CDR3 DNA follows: TGTGCCAGCAGGGCGGGAGTTATGGGCGAGCAGTTCTTC. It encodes CASRAGVMGEQFF.

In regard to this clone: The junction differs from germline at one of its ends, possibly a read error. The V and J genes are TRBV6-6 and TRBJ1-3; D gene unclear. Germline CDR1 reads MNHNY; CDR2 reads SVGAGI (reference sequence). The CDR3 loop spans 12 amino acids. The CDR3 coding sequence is TGTGCCAGCAGTGTGGAACGGAGAGGGCCGGATTTT. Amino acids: CASSVERRGPDF.